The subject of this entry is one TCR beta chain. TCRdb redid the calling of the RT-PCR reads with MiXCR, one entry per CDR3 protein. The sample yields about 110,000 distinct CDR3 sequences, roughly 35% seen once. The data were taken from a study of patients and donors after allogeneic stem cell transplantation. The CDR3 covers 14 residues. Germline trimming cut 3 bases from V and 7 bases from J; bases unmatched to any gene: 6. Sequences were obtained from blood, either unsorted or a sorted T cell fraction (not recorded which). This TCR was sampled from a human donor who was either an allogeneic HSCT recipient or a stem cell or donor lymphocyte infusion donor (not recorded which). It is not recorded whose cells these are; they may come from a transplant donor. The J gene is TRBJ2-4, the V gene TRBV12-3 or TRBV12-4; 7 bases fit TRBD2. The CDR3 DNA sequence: TGTGCCAGCAGTTTGGGAGGGGTCGGGAACATTCAGTACTTC. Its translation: CASSLGGVGNIQYF.